This is a list of T cell receptor beta chains from one sample in a study of CD4 T cells in relation to SARS-CoV-2 and coronaviruses. Some clones are missing from TCRdb's copy, which holds only in-frame ones; the method was immunoSEQ multiplex PCR. The sample contains some 27,000 clones, 74% of which appear only once. For these TCRs, the target antigens are not known. Input material: CD4+ T cells from PBMCs, cultured in vitro. The receptors shown here come from a human donor in good health. Both conserved end residues are trimmed from each CDR3. A D gene is named only where the DNA matches it firmly.

NA,TRBV5-4,ASSFSPDSFSPLH
NA,TRBV7-2,ASSPNLVGMFANEKLF
TRBD1,TRBV6-2/TRBV6-3,ASSETQGSGETQY
TRBD1,TRBV9,ASSSSGQGYEKLF
NA,TRBV9,ASSVRWGSDEQF
NA,TRBV5-1,ASSLVPVGNYGYT
TRBD2,TRBV5-5,ASSLDSGSYNEQF
NA,TRBV7-2,ASSLTREAYAF
NA,TRBV7-9,ASSTRGHAGEQY
TRBD2,TRBV18,ASSILAGPYNEQF
TRBD2,TRBV19,ASGRAKETQY
NA,TRBV9,ASSEATGLSYNEQF
NA,TRBV6-5,ASSYQPRTTDTQY
NA,TRBV11-2,ASSSLRRRGSYEQY
NA,TRBV11-2,ASSLRAANVLT
NA,TRBV12-3/TRBV12-4,ASSVIGEQY
NA,TRBV7-9,ASSRDTYSYEQY
NA,TRBV6-5,ASSYSKAGSYEQY
NA,TRBV7-2,ASSLRAAHTGELF
NA,TRBV27,ASSSLNTGELF
NA,TRBV11-1,ASSLGPGSNQPQH
NA,TRBV6-2/TRBV6-3,ASSYTAQPQH
NA,TRBV19,ASNRLGGDTDTQY
NA,TRBV7-3,ASSLGFVDTQY
NA,TRBV5-1,ASSLPNQPHNEQF
TRBD2,TRBV5-1,ASSLTSGNDRELF
TRBD1,TRBV5-5,ASSRPGTGRQDGYT
NA,TRBV29-1,SVEGARLQETQY
NA,TRBV6-2/TRBV6-3,ASSLQAGGEKLF
NA,TRBV4-3,ASSQDLRGKGNQPQH
TRBD1,TRBV4-1,ASSLYTGGTEAF
NA,TRBV12-3/TRBV12-4,ASSSGEGEKLF
NA,TRBV19,ASSTPWAAGANVLT
NA,TRBV23-1,ASSPEGGQNTAQH
NA,TRBV20-1,SVSGTGSYNEQF
TRBD2,TRBV6-5,ASEKRASGSYEQF
NA,TRBV12-5,ASGLLQGGNQPQH
TRBD1,TRBV5-1,ASSSGPRGSFEQF
TRBD2,TRBV12-5,GVSGGGNEQF
NA,TRBV18,ASSPPSTGGFNEQF